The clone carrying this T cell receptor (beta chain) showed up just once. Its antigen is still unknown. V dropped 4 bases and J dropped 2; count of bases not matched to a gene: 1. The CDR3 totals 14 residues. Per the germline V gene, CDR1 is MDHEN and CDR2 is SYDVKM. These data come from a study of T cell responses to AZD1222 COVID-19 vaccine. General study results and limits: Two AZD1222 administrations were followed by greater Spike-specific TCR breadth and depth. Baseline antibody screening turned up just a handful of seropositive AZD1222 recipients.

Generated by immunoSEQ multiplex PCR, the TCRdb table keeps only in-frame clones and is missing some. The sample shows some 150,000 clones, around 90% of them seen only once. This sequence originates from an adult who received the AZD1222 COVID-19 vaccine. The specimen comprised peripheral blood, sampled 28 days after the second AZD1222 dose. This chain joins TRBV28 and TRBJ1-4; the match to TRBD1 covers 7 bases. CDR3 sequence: CASSSTGTNEKLFF. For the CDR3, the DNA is TGTGCCAGCAGTTCGACAGGGACTAATGAAAAACTGTTTTTT.